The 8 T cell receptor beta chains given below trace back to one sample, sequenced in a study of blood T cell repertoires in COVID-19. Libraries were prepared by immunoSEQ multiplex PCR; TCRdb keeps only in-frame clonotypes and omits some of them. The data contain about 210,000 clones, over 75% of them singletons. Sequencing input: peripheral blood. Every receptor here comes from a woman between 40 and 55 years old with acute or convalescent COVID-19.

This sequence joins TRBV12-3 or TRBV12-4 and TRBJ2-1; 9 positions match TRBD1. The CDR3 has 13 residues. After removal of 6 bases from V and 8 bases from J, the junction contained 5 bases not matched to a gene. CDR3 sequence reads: CASRPGQGYEQFF. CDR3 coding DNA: TGTGCCAGCAGACCGGGACAGGGCTATGAGCAGTTCTTC.

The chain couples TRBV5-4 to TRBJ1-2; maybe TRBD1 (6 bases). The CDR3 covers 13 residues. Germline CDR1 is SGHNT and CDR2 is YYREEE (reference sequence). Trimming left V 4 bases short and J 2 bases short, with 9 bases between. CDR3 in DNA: TGTGCCAGCAGCCCCACAGGGAACTATGGCTACACCTTC. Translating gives CASSPTGNYGYTF.

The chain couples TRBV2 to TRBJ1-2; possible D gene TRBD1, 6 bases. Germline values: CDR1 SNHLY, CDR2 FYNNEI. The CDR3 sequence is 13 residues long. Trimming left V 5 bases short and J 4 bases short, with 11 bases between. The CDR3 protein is CASSQGQTYGYTF. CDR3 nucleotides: TGTGCCAGCAGTCAGGGGCAAACCTATGGCTACACCTTC. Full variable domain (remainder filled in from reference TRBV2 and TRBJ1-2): EPEVTQTPSHQVTQMGQEVILRCVPISNHLYFYWYRQILGQKVEFLVSFYNNEISEKSEIFDDQFSVERPDGSNFTLKIRSTKLEDSAMYFCASSQGQTYGYTFGSGTRLTVV.

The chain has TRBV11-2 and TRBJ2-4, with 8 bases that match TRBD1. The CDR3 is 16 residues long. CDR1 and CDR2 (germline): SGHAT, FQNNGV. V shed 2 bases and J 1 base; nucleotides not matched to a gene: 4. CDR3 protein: CASSLSTGGAKNIQYF. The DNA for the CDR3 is TGTGCCAGCAGCTTAAGTACAGGGGGGGCCAAAAACATTCAGTACTTC. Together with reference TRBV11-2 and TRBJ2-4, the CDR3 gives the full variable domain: EAGVAQSPRYKIIEKRQSVAFWCNPISGHATLYWYQQILGQGPKLLIQFQNNGVVDDSQLPKDRFSAERLKGVDSTLKIQPAKLEDSAVYLCASSLSTGGAKNIQYFGAGTRLSVL.

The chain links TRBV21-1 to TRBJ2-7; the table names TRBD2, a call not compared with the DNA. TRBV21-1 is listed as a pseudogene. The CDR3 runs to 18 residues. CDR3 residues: CASSLRTSGGLLNYEQYV. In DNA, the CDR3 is TGTGCCAGCAGCTTAAGGACTAGCGGGGGGCTCCTTAACTACGAGCAGTACGTC.

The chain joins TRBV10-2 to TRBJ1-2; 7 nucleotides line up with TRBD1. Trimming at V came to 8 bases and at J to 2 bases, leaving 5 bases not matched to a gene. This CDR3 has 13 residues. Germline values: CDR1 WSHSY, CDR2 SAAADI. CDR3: CASQGQENYGYTF. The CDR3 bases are TGCGCCAGCCAAGGACAGGAAAACTATGGCTACACCTTC.

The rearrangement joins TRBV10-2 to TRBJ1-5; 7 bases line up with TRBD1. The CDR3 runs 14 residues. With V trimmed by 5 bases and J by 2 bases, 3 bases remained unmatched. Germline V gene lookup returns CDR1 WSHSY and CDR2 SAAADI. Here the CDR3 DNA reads TGCGCCAGCAGTAGGGACAGCCGCAATCAGCCCCAGCATTTT. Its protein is CASSRDSRNQPQHF.

CDR3 nucleotides: TGTGCCAGTAGTGCCCGGACAGGGGACACCGGGGAGCTGTTTTTT. Translation: CASSARTGDTGELFF. The chain carries TRBV19 and TRBJ2-2; 9 bases agree with TRBD1. The CDR3 extends over 15 amino acids. Looked up from germline, CDR1 is LNHDA and CDR2 is SQIVND (reference sequence). V was pared by 5 bases and J by 3 bases, with 4 bases of the junction left unmatched.